Below, 27 T cell receptor beta chains from the same sample are listed, as sequenced in a study of cytomegalovirus exposure and HLA in healthy donors. This PCR relied on a set of 60 Vbeta primers and 13 Jbeta primers. The method was immunoSEQ multiplex PCR; TCRdb's version includes in-frame clones alone and lacks a portion of them. The table lists more than 95,000 clones, nearly 80% of them singletons. The sample was PBMCs. The receptors here all came from a man younger than 45 in good health and CMV-seronegative.

This clone was picked up a small number of times. The V gene is TRBV10-3, the J gene TRBJ2-7, with TRBD1 matching 9 bases. The CDR3 sequence is 14 residues long. Germline V gene sequence: CDR1 ENHRY, CDR2 SYGVKD. V lost 9 bases, J lost 4 bases, and 10 bases stayed unmatched. For the CDR3, the DNA is TGTGCCATGGCCCCCCGGGACAGGGAATACGAGCAGTACTTC. Its protein is CAMAPRDREYEQYF.

The CDR3 DNA follows: TGCGCCAGCAGCCAAGGGGGATGGACAGGGATGTTCAATGAGCAGTTCTTC. As protein: CASSQGGWTGMFNEQFF. The chain links TRBV4-1 to TRBJ2-1, with TRBD1 identical over 8 bases. This CDR3 has 17 amino acids. Germline lookup yields CDR1 MGHRA and CDR2 YSYEKL. V lost 1 base and J lost 6; bases outside the gene matches: 11.

The genes are TRBV9 and TRBJ2-7; 8 nucleotides agree with TRBD2. After removal of 3 bases from V and 4 bases from J, the junction contained 6 bases not matched to a gene. This CDR3 is 14 amino acids long. Per the germline V gene, CDR1 is SGDLS and CDR2 is YYNGEE. This CDR3 is CASSARASGYEQYF. The CDR3 region has the DNA TGTGCCAGCAGCGCCAGGGCTAGCGGGTACGAGCAGTACTTC. The full variable domain, rest sourced from reference TRBV9 and TRBJ2-7, is DSGVTQTPKHLITATGQRVTLRCSPRSGDLSVYWYQQSLDQGLQFLIQYYNGEERAKGNILERFSAQQFPDLHSELNLSSLELGDSALYFCASSARASGYEQYFGPGTRLTVT.

The chain employs TRBV9 and TRBJ2-5, with D perhaps matching TRBD1 (5 bases). This CDR3 has 15 residues. V was trimmed by 0 bases and J by 4 bases, leaving 13 bases between them. The germline V gene encodes CDR1 SGDLS and CDR2 YYNGEE. In nucleotides, the CDR3 is TGTGCCAGCAGCGTAGCCCAGGGAAGTGGAGAGACCCAGTACTTC. Amino acids: CASSVAQGSGETQYF.

The chain employs TRBV28 and TRBJ2-7, with D perhaps matching TRBD1 (5 bases). The length of the CDR3 is 16 residues. From germline, CDR1 is MDHEN and CDR2 SYDVKM. V was clipped by 5 bases and J by 3 bases, with 20 bases between them. The CDR3 loop is CASSGVDQGRRYEQYF. Here the CDR3 DNA reads TGTGCCAGCAGTGGGGTGGATCAGGGTCGACGCTACGAGCAGTACTTC.

This chain's CDR3 is CASSLVGAYSGNTIYF. The DNA of the CDR3 is TGTGCCAGCAGCTTAGTAGGGGCCTACTCTGGAAACACCATATATTTT. The chain carries TRBV7-9 and TRBJ1-3; tentative D call: TRBD1 (5 bases). The CDR3 spans 16 residues. Trimming shortened V by 1 base and J by 0 bases, and 10 bases separated the two germline ends. Germline-derived CDR1 and CDR2 are SEHNR and FQNEAQ (reference sequence).

The rearrangement links TRBV5-1 to TRBJ2-7; 7 nucleotides match TRBD2. V was pared by 3 bases and J by 7 bases, with 7 bases of the junction left unmatched. The CDR3 covers 13 residues. Germline values: CDR1 SGHRS, CDR2 YFSETQ. The CDR3 DNA reads as TGCGCCAGCAGCTGGGAAAGCGGGGAGGAGCAGTACTTC. Amino acid sequence: CASSWESGEEQYF.

The genes are TRBV5-4 and TRBJ2-2; possibly TRBD2 for D (6 bases). Per germline, CDR1 SGHNT and CDR2 YYREEE (reference sequence). The CDR3 length is 15 residues. Trimming removed 4 bases from V and 2 bases from J, with 12 bases in between. DNA for the CDR3: TGTGCCAGCAGCGGCGGGACGTACAACACCGGGGAGCTGTTTTTT. It specifies CASSGGTYNTGELFF. Full variable domain (missing parts from reference TRBV5-4 and TRBJ2-2): ETGVTQSPTHLIKTRGQQVTLRCSSQSGHNTVSWYQQALGQGPQFIFQYYREEENGRGNFPPRFSGLQFPNYSSELNVNALELDDSALYLCASSGGTYNTGELFFGEGSRLTVL.

The CDR3 DNA reads TGTGCCAGCAGCTCCGGAGGGTGGACCCAGTACTTC. Translated: CASSSGGWTQYF. The chain is built from TRBV6-5 and TRBJ2-5; the D gene is possibly TRBD2 (6 bases). V was shortened by 6 bases and J by 7 bases, with 12 bases between the two germline ends. CDR1 and CDR2 from the germline V gene are MNHEY and SVGAGI. This CDR3 region has 12 residues.

The chain carries TRBV19 and TRBJ2-1; TRBD2 agrees at 10 bases. The CDR3 length is 15 residues. Trimming cost V 5 bases and J 5 bases; bases outside gene matches: 6. Germline V lookup: CDR1 LNHDA, CDR2 SQIVND (reference sequence). The CDR3 is CASSPEREGNNEQFF. The CDR3 DNA is TGTGCCAGTAGTCCCGAGCGGGAGGGTAACAATGAGCAGTTCTTC. Based on the CDR3 plus reference TRBV19 and TRBJ2-1, the full variable domain is DGGITQSPKYLFRKEGQNVTLSCEQNLNHDAMYWYRQDPGQGLRLIYYSQIVNDFQKGDIAEGYSVSREKKESFPLTVTSAQKNPTAFYLCASSPEREGNNEQFFGPGTRLTVL.

The V gene is TRBV5-5, the J gene TRBJ1-5; D remains ambiguous. This CDR3 has 17 residues. Germline V gene data show CDR1 as SGHKS and CDR2 as YYEKEE (reference sequence). V was shortened by 7 bases and J by 0 bases, with 20 bases between the two germline ends. This CDR3 is CASAAARAEGSNQPQHF. The DNA for the CDR3 is TGTGCCAGCGCCGCGGCTCGGGCGGAGGGTAGCAATCAGCCCCAGCATTTT.

V usage is TRBV19 and J usage is TRBJ2-2; 10 bases are a match to TRBD2. This CDR3 has 19 amino acids. Per germline, CDR1 LNHDA and CDR2 SQIVND (reference sequence). V shed 6 bases, J shed 1 base, and the junction held 14 bases outside the gene matches. For the CDR3, the DNA is TGTGCCAGTAGGGGTATAGGGCTAGCGGGAGTAGGGAACACCGGGGAGCTGTTTTTT. Translating gives CASRGIGLAGVGNTGELFF.

V gene TRBV27 combines with J gene TRBJ2-2, with 11 bases that match TRBD2. The CDR3 is 18 residues long. Germline loops: CDR1 MNHEY, CDR2 SMNVEV (reference sequence). The ends lost 0 bases at V and 6 bases at J; junction bases unmatched: 9. CDR3 sequence reads: CASSLSALAGVGAGELFF. Written as DNA, the CDR3 is TGTGCCAGCAGTTTATCGGCACTAGCGGGAGTCGGGGCCGGGGAGCTGTTTTTT.

This sequence joins TRBV2 and TRBJ2-1, with 14 positions matching TRBD2. This CDR3 spans 16 amino acids. Trimming at V came to 5 bases and at J to 7 bases, leaving 7 bases not matched to a gene. Per germline, CDR1 SNHLY and CDR2 FYNNEI. CDR3 sequence (DNA): TGTGCCAGCAGTCCGACGGGACTAGCGGGGGAAAATGAGCAGTTCTTC. It is translated as CASSPTGLAGENEQFF.

V and J are TRBV27 and TRBJ2-2, with TRBD2 matching 14 bases. Looked up from germline, CDR1 is MNHEY and CDR2 is SMNVEV (reference sequence). The CDR3 contains 16 residues. Trimming took 5 bases from V and 4 from J; bases not matched to a gene: 3. CDR3 in DNA: TGTGCCAGCAGTACCGGACTAGCGGGAGGCACCGGGGAGCTGTTTTTT. It encodes CASSTGLAGGTGELFF.

This sequence joins TRBV6-5 and TRBJ2-3; perhaps TRBD2 as D (6 bases). Germline V gene sequence: CDR1 MNHEY, CDR2 SVGAGI. The CDR3 is 14 residues long. V lost 7 bases and J lost 2, with 13 bases in between. This CDR3 reads CASTFAGNTDTQYF. CDR3 sequence (DNA): TGTGCCAGCACGTTCGCGGGAAACACAGATACGCAGTATTTT.

The CDR3 protein is CASSGRGETTYEQYF. CDR3 DNA sequence: TGTGCCAGTAGTGGCAGGGGGGAGACAACCTACGAGCAGTACTTC. The chain recombines TRBV19 with TRBJ2-7, with D maybe TRBD1 (7 bases). Trimming stripped 5 bases from V and 2 bases from J, with 16 bases between. Germline V gene lookup returns CDR1 LNHDA and CDR2 SQIVND (reference sequence). The CDR3 consists of 15 residues.

The chain joins TRBV15 to TRBJ2-1; no clear D gene. The V and J ends lost 0 bases and 2 bases respectively, with 8 bases between them. Germline loops: CDR1 LNHNV, CDR2 YYDKDF (reference sequence). The CDR3 length is 15 residues. DNA of the CDR3: TGTGCCACCAGCAGAGATGTTCAGACCTACAATGAGCAGTTCTTC. Its protein is CATSRDVQTYNEQFF. Together with reference TRBV15 and TRBJ2-1, the CDR3 gives the full variable domain: DAMVIQNPRYQVTQFGKPVTLSCSQTLNHNVMYWYQQKSSQAPKLLFHYYDKDFNNEADTPDNFQSRRPNTSFCFLDIRSPGLGDTAMYLCATSRDVQTYNEQFFGPGTRLTVL.

The chain recombines TRBV19 with TRBJ1-1; 8 nucleotides agree with TRBD1. CDR1 LNHDA and CDR2 SQIVND come from the germline V gene (reference sequence). J gave up 10 bases and V 7 bases, and 5 bases lay outside the gene matches. This CDR3 region has 11 residues. This chain's CDR3 is CASTQQGGAFF. The DNA of the CDR3 is TGTGCCAGTACCCAACAGGGGGGAGCTTTCTTT.

The chain carries TRBV28 and TRBJ2-5; maybe TRBD1 (5 bases). The CDR3 totals 15 residues. The V end lost 2 bases, the J end lost 5 bases, and 15 bases lay between the germline ends. Germline lookup yields CDR1 MDHEN and CDR2 SYDVKM. For the CDR3, the DNA is TGTGCCAGCAGTTTAGCAGGGCCTTCTCGTGAGACCCAGTACTTC. Amino acid sequence: CASSLAGPSRETQYF. Full variable domain (rest looked up from reference TRBV28 and TRBJ2-5): DVKVTQSSRYLVKRTGEKVFLECVQDMDHENMFWYRQDPGLGLRLIYFSYDVKMKEKGDIPEGYSVSREKKERFSLILESASTNQTSMYLCASSLAGPSRETQYFGPGTRLLVL.

The V gene is TRBV9, the J gene TRBJ2-5; 9 positions agree with TRBD2. The length of the CDR3 is 14 residues. In germline, CDR1 is SGDLS, CDR2 YYNGEE. With V trimmed by 3 bases and J by 5 bases, 5 bases remained unmatched. CDR3 sequence reads: CASSAGTSRETQYF. For the CDR3, the DNA is TGTGCCAGCAGCGCGGGGACTAGCCGGGAGACCCAGTACTTC.

The V gene is TRBV15, the J gene TRBJ2-1, with 8 nucleotides matching TRBD2. With 0 bases clipped from V and 7 bases from J, the junction kept 11 bases outside the gene matches. There are 17 residues in the CDR3. In germline, CDR1 is LNHNV, CDR2 YYDKDF (reference sequence). Here the CDR3 DNA reads TGTGCCACCAGCAGAGATCCCGGGACTAGTTTCCTGAATGAGCAGTTCTTC. This encodes CATSRDPGTSFLNEQFF.

The chain recombines TRBV19 with TRBJ1-1, with D tentatively TRBD1 (5 bases). V was pared by 2 bases and J by 4 bases, with 11 bases between. The CDR3 loop spans 14 amino acids. CDR1 is LNHDA, CDR2 SQIVND, per germline (reference sequence). CDR3 DNA: TGTGCCAGTAGTATACAGGGTTTATCCACTGAAGCTTTCTTT. It yields the protein CASSIQGLSTEAFF.

This clone turned up a few times. The chain uses TRBV10-2 and TRBJ2-7; 7 bases align to TRBD1. The V gene end was trimmed by 2 bases and the J gene end by 0 bases; junction bases not matched to a gene: 4. The CDR3 runs 15 residues. The germline gives CDR1 WSHSY, CDR2 SAAADI. This CDR3 is CASSESGQVSYEQYF. The CDR3 DNA reads TGCGCCAGCAGTGAGAGTGGACAGGTCTCCTACGAGCAGTACTTC.

The chain employs TRBV29-1 and TRBJ1-2; no definite D call. The V gene's germline CDR1 is SQVTM and CDR2 ANQGSEA. V was shortened by 4 bases and J by 8 bases, with 14 bases between the two germline ends. The CDR3 runs to 12 residues. Here the CDR3 DNA reads TGCAGCGTTGTCTTCGCGAACGAAGGCTACACCTTC. Amino acid sequence: CSVVFANEGYTF.

This chain links TRBV7-9 with TRBJ2-3; unclear D gene. The V end lost 4 bases, the J end lost 5 bases, and 10 bases lay between the germline ends. This CDR3 has 13 residues. Germline loops: CDR1 SEHNR, CDR2 FQNEAQ (reference sequence). The CDR3 spells CASSSLQQDTQYF. The DNA of the CDR3 is TGTGCCAGCAGCTCTCTACAGCAAGATACGCAGTATTTT.

The chain is built from TRBV7-6 and TRBJ1-1; 9 bases map to TRBD1. The germline V gene has CDR1 SGHVS and CDR2 FNYEAQ. V shed 4 bases and J 3 bases; nucleotides not matched to a gene: 3. CDR3 size: 14 residues. CDR3 protein: CASSSGQGDTEAFF. The CDR3 region has the DNA TGTGCCAGCAGCTCGGGACAGGGCGACACTGAAGCTTTCTTT.